These 19 T cell receptor beta chains originate from one sample sequenced in a study of cytomegalovirus exposure and HLA in healthy donors. PCR was performed using 60 Vbeta and 13 Jbeta primers. Sequencing was performed with immunoSEQ multiplex PCR; in TCRdb, only in-frame clones are kept and a portion is missing. The sample shows more than 70,000 clones, roughly 67% of them seen only once. The sequencing sample was made of PBMCs. These TCRs come from a man aged 40-55 years in good health and CMV-seropositive.

The chain is built from TRBV7-6 and TRBJ2-1; D uncertain. V shed 5 bases and J shed 8 bases, with 16 bases lying between them. This CDR3 spans 14 amino acids. Germline CDR1 reads SGHVS; CDR2 reads FNYEAQ. CDR3 sequence: CASSPALAADEQFF. In nucleotides, the CDR3 is TGTGCCAGCAGCCCAGCCCTCGCGGCGGATGAGCAGTTCTTC.

This sequence joins TRBV9 and TRBJ1-5, with 12 nucleotides matching TRBD1. The J segment lost 10 bases and the V segment lost 4 bases, leaving 9 bases of the junction unmatched. CDR1 SGDLS and CDR2 YYNGEE come from the germline V gene. CDR3 length: 15 residues. The CDR3 reads CASSLGTGGSSPQHF. CDR3 DNA sequence: TGTGCCAGCAGCCTCGGGACAGGGGGCAGTTCCCCCCAGCATTTT.

The chain has TRBV2 and TRBJ2-4; possibly TRBD1 for D (6 bases). The CDR3 runs to 14 residues. Germline V lookup: CDR1 SNHLY, CDR2 FYNNEI. The germline V and J ends were trimmed by 7 bases and 9 bases, with 19 bases remaining between them. CDR3 amino acids: CASTEQGQRGIQYF. DNA of the CDR3: TGTGCCAGCACCGAACAGGGCCAACGGGGCATTCAGTACTTC.

V and J are TRBV4-3 and TRBJ2-7; TRBD2 matches 7 bases. After removal of 0 bases from V and 6 bases from J, the junction contained 5 bases not matched to a gene. CDR1 and CDR2 from the germline V gene are LGHNA and YSLEER. There are 14 residues in the CDR3. CDR3 region: CASSQDFWTSEQYF. The CDR3 coding sequence is TGCGCCAGCAGCCAAGATTTTTGGACTAGCGAGCAGTACTTC.

The V call is TRBV2, the J call TRBJ2-1, with unresolved D. This CDR3 has 13 amino acids. Germline CDR1 SNHLY, CDR2 FYNNEI. The germline V and J ends were trimmed by 3 bases and 4 bases, with 7 bases remaining between them. CDR3 in amino acids: CASSDGTYNEQFF. CDR3 DNA sequence: TGTGCCAGCAGTGATGGCACATACAATGAGCAGTTCTTC.

The chain is built from TRBV6-5 and TRBJ2-5; D perhaps matches TRBD1 (6 bases). The CDR3 is made up of 14 amino acids. Germline V gene data show CDR1 as MNHEY and CDR2 as SVGAGI. V was pared by 5 bases and J by 6 bases, with 16 bases between. CDR3 in DNA: TGTGCCAGCAGTCTCGGACAGATTGAAAAGACCCAGTACTTC. Protein: CASSLGQIEKTQYF.

This chain links TRBV2 with TRBJ2-2; 8 bases are a match to TRBD1. CDR3 length: 16 residues. Unmatched junction bases numbered 10, after V lost 5 bases and J lost 5 bases. CDR1 is SNHLY, CDR2 FYNNEI, per germline. The CDR3 sequence is CASSHGQGGFTGELFF. As DNA, the CDR3 is TGTGCCAGCAGTCACGGACAGGGTGGCTTTACCGGGGAGCTGTTTTTT.

This clone has just one count. The chain is built from TRBV5-1 and TRBJ2-2, with a possible D match to TRBD1 (6 bases). V dropped 5 bases and J dropped 6 bases, with 14 bases sitting between them. CDR3 length: 14 residues. Per the germline V gene, CDR1 is SGHRS and CDR2 is YFSETQ. CDR3 in DNA: TGCGCCAGCAGACGCAATACAGGGTCCGGGGAGCTGTTTTTT. This sequence encodes CASRRNTGSGELFF.

This clone has more than one count but fewer than ten. The chain has TRBV4-1 and TRBJ1-2; the D gene is possibly TRBD1 (5 bases). Trimming removed 4 bases at V and 2 bases at J, with 8 bases between. The V gene's germline CDR1 is MGHRA and CDR2 YSYEKL. The CDR3 runs to 13 residues. CDR3 DNA sequence: TGCGCCAGCAGCCTCAGGGAAAACTATGGCTACACCTTC. It encodes CASSLRENYGYTF.

The CDR3 DNA reads as TGTGCCAGCAGTGTGAGGGCAACTAATGAAAAACTGTTTTTT. It yields the protein CASSVRATNEKLFF. The chain has TRBV2 and TRBJ1-4; the D is unclear. The CDR3 consists of 14 residues. The V gene's germline CDR1 is SNHLY and CDR2 FYNNEI. V was shortened by 4 bases and J by 0 bases, with 6 bases between the two germline ends.

The chain employs TRBV27 and TRBJ2-7; no reliable D call. The CDR3 covers 9 residues. The V and J ends lost 8 bases and 6 bases respectively, with 5 bases between them. From germline, CDR1 is MNHEY and CDR2 SMNVEV (reference sequence). The CDR3 loop reads CASGIEQYF. The CDR3 DNA follows: TGTGCCAGCGGCATCGAGCAGTACTTC.

The chain recombines TRBV28 with TRBJ1-1; D remains unclear. This CDR3 contains 13 residues. Looked up from germline, CDR1 is MDHEN and CDR2 is SYDVKM. The ends were cut back, 2 bases at V and 1 base at J, with 5 bases in the middle. CDR3 residues: CASSLLANTEAFF. CDR3 coding DNA: TGTGCCAGCAGTTTACTAGCGAACACTGAAGCTTTCTTT.

The V and J genes are TRBV5-1 and TRBJ2-7; 9 nucleotides align to TRBD1. Unmatched junction bases numbered 3, after V lost 0 bases and J lost 5 bases. In germline, CDR1 is SGHRS, CDR2 YFSETQ. The CDR3 contains 14 residues. CDR3 DNA sequence: TGCGCCAGCAGCTTGGAGGGACAGGGCAACGAGCAGTACTTC. It codes for CASSLEGQGNEQYF.

This clone turned up a few times. The chain couples TRBV6-1 to TRBJ2-1; unclear D gene. Per the germline V gene, CDR1 is MNHNS and CDR2 is SASEGT. This CDR3 region has 13 residues. The V and J ends lost 8 bases and 0 bases respectively, with 8 bases between them. CDR3 bases: TGTGCCAGCGGGCGTGGCTCCTACAATGAGCAGTTCTTC. Protein sequence: CASGRGSYNEQFF.

This clone was recorded a few times. This chain uses TRBV27 with TRBJ2-2, with 8 bases identical to TRBD2. J was trimmed by 0 bases and V by 5 bases; bases with no gene match: 14. The CDR3 is 19 amino acids. Germline-derived CDR1 and CDR2 are MNHEY and SMNVEV (reference sequence). The CDR3 DNA reads as TGTGCCAGCAGTAGGCTTGGGGGCGGGAGGAAAACGAACACCGGGGAGCTGTTTTTT. Translated, it gives CASSRLGGGRKTNTGELFF.

J is TRBJ1-4 and V is TRBV15; possibly TRBD1 for D (6 bases). V lost 3 bases and J 4 bases, leaving 9 bases between the germline ends. In germline, CDR1 is LNHNV, CDR2 YYDKDF (reference sequence). CDR3 length equals 14 residues. CDR3: CATSRGAVNEKLFF. The CDR3 nucleotides read TGTGCCACCAGCAGGGGGGCTGTTAATGAAAAACTGTTTTTT.

This clone appeared once. The chain joins TRBV11-2 to TRBJ2-3; the D is unclear. This CDR3 is built from 12 residues. Germline-derived CDR1 and CDR2 are SGHAT and FQNNGV. V was clipped by 4 bases and J by 2 bases, with 4 bases between them. The CDR3 protein is CASSSFTDTQYF. DNA of the CDR3: TGTGCCAGCAGCTCCTTCACAGATACGCAGTATTTT.

The DNA of the CDR3 is TGTGCCAGCAGTACAGGACAGGGGGCGAGCAATCAGCCCCAGCATTTT. Its protein product is CASSTGQGASNQPQHF. V and J are TRBV28 and TRBJ1-5; 11 nucleotides line up with TRBD1. Germline-derived CDR1 and CDR2 are MDHEN and SYDVKM. The CDR3 totals 16 residues. V was pared by 5 bases and J by 1 base, with 4 bases of the junction left unmatched. Variable domain in full (rest from reference TRBV28 and TRBJ1-5): DVKVTQSSRYLVKRTGEKVFLECVQDMDHENMFWYRQDPGLGLRLIYFSYDVKMKEKGDIPEGYSVSREKKERFSLILESASTNQTSMYLCASSTGQGASNQPQHFGDGTRLSIL.

This rearrangement joins TRBV19 to TRBJ2-3, with 8 bases lining up with TRBD1. Unmatched junction bases numbered 4, after V lost 5 bases and J lost 0 bases. This CDR3 is built from 15 residues. The germline V gene has CDR1 LNHDA and CDR2 SQIVND (reference sequence). As DNA, the CDR3 is TGTGCCAGTAGTTTGGGACAGGTTAGCACAGATACGCAGTATTTT. This encodes CASSLGQVSTDTQYF.